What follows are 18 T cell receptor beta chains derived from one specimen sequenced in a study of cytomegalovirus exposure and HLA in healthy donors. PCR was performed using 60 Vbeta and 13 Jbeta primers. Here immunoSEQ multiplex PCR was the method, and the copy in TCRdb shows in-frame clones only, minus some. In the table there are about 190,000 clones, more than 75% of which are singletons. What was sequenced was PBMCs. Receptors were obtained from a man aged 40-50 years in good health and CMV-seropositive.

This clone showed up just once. Here the CDR3 reads CASSRGQGSEQYF. DNA for the CDR3: TGTGCCAGTAGTAGAGGACAGGGCTCCGAGCAGTACTTC. The V call is TRBV19, the J call TRBJ2-5; 8 positions match TRBD1. The J call is doubtful: the DNA matches TRBJ2-7 better. CDR3 length: 13 amino acids. CDR1 is LNHDA, CDR2 SQIVND, per germline (reference sequence).

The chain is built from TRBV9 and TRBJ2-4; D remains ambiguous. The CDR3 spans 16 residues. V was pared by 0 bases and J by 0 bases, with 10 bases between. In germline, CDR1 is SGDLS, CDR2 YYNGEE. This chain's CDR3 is CASSVDAGLAKNIQYF. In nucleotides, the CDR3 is TGTGCCAGCAGCGTAGATGCAGGTCTAGCCAAAAACATTCAGTACTTC.

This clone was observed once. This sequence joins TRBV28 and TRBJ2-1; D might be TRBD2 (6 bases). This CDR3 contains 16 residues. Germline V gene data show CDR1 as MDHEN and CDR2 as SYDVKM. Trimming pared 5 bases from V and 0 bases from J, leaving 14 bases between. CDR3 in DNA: TGTGCCAGCAGTGGGGGGAATTTTGGCTCCTACAATGAGCAGTTCTTC. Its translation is CASSGGNFGSYNEQFF.

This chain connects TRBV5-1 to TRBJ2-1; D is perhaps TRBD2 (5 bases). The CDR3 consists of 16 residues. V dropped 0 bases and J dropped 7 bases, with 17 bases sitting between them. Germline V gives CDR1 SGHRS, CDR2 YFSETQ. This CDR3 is CASSLASSPSGNEQFF. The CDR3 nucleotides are TGCGCCAGCAGCTTGGCGTCTAGCCCCTCGGGAAATGAGCAGTTCTTC.

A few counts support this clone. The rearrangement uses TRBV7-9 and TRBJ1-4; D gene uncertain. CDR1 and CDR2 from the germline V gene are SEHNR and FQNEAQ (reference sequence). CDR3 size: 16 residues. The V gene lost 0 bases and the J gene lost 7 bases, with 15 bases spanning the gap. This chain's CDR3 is CASSLAVGGVSEKLFF. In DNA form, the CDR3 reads TGTGCCAGCAGCTTAGCGGTCGGCGGGGTTAGTGAAAAACTGTTTTTT.

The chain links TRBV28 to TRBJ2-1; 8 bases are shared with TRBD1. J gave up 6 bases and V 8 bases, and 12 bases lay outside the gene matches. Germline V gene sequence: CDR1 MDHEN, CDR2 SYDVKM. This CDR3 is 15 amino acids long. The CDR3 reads CASCLWQGAVNEQFF. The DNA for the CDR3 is TGTGCCAGCTGTCTGTGGCAGGGGGCGGTCAATGAGCAGTTCTTC. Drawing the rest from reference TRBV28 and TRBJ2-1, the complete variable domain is DVKVTQSSRYLVKRTGEKVFLECVQDMDHENMFWYRQDPGLGLRLIYFSYDVKMKEKGDIPEGYSVSREKKERFSLILESASTNQTSMYLCASCLWQGAVNEQFFGPGTRLTVL.

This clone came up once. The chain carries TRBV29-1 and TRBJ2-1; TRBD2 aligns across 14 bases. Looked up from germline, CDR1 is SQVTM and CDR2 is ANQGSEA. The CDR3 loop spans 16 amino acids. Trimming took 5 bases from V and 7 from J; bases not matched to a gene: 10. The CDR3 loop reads CSVRLAGGREMNEQFF. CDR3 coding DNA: TGCAGCGTTCGACTAGCGGGAGGGAGGGAGATGAATGAGCAGTTCTTC.

The CDR3: CAWSSGTGWNEQYF. As DNA, the CDR3 is TGTGCCTGGAGTTCCGGGACAGGGTGGAACGAGCAGTACTTC. J is TRBJ2-7 and V is TRBV30; 9 bases line up with TRBD1. Germline V lookup: CDR1 GTSNPN, CDR2 SVGIG (reference sequence). The trim removed 2 bases at V and 5 bases at J, leaving 7 bases unmatched. The CDR3 extends over 14 amino acids.

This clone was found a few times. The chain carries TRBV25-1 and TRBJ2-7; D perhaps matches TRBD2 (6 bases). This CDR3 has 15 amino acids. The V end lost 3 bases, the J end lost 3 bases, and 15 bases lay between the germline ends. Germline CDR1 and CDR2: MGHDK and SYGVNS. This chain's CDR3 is CASSDGGLKIYEQYF. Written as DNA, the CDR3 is TGTGCCAGCAGTGACGGGGGTCTTAAGATCTACGAGCAGTACTTC.

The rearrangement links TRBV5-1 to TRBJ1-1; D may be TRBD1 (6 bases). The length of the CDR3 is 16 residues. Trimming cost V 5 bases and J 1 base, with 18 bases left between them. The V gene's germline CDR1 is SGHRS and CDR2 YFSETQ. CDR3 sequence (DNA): TGCGCCAGCAGATTACTTGTGGGACACACGAACACTGAAGCTTTCTTT. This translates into CASRLLVGHTNTEAFF.

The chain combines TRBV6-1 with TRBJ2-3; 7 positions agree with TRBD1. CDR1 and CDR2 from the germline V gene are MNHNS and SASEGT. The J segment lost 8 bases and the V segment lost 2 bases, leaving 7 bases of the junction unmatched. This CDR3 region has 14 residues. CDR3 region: CASSERGGEGTQYF. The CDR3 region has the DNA TGTGCCAGCAGTGAAAGAGGGGGCGAGGGTACGCAGTATTTT.

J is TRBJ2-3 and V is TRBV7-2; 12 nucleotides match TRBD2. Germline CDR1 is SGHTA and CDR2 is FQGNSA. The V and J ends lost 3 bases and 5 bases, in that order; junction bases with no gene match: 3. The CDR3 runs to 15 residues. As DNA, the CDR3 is TGTGCCAGCAGCTTGCTAGCGGGAGGGGTAGATACGCAGTATTTT. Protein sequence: CASSLLAGGVDTQYF.

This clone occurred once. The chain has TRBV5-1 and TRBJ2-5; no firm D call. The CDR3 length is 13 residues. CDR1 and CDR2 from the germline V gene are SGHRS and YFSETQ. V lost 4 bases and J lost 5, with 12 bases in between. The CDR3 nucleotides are TGCGCCAGCAGCCGGATGCGGTTGGAGACCCAGTACTTC. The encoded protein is CASSRMRLETQYF.

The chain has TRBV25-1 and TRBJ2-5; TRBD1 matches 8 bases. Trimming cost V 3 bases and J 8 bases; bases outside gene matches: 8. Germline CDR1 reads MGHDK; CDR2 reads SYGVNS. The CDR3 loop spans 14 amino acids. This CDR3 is CASSDTRGQGTQYF. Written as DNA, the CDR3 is TGTGCCAGCAGTGATACCCGTGGACAGGGAACCCAGTACTTC.

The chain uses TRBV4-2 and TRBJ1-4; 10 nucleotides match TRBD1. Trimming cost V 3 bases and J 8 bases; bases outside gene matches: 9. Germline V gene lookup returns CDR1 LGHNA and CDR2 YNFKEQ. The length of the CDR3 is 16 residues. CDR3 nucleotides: TGTGCCAGCAGCCAGTATCCGGGACAGGGGCGGGAAAAACTGTTTTTT. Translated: CASSQYPGQGREKLFF.

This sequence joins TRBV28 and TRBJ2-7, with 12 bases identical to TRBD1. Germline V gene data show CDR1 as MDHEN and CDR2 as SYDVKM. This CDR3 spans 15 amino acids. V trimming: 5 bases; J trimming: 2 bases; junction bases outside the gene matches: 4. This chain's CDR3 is CASSTRDRGPYEQYF. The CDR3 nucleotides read TGTGCCAGCAGTACTCGGGACAGGGGGCCCTACGAGCAGTACTTC.

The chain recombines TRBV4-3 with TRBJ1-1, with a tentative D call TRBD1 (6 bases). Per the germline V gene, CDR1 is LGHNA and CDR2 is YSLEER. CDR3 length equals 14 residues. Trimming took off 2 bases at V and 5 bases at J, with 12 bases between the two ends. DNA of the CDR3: TGCGCCAGCAGCCAACGAGGGGGTGGGACTGAAGCTTTCTTT. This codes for CASSQRGGGTEAFF.

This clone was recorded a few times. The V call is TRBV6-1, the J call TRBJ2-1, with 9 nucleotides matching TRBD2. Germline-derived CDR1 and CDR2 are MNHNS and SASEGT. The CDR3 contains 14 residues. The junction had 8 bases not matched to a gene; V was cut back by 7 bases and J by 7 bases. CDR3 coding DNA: TGTGCCAGCACCGGGCGGGAGGGCCTGAATGAGCAGTTCTTC. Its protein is CASTGREGLNEQFF.